This T cell receptor (beta chain) was obtained from a study of blood T cell repertoires in COVID-19. In the study overall: From the United States, Italy and Spain came samples of acute and convalescent COVID-19. T cells, B-cell-depleted T cells, or PBMCs supplied cDNA or gDNA.

Germline-derived CDR1 and CDR2 are LGHDT and YNNKEL (reference sequence). This CDR3 is 14 amino acids long. V gave up 2 bases and J gave up 1 base, with 8 bases separating them. Per the authors' pipeline: Estimation of nucleated cell counts was performed using reference gene primer amplification. Measured with immunoSEQ multiplex PCR; TCRdb has only the in-frame clones, and not every one. V, J and clone size are taken as reported in that table, and D and trimming were inferred from the DNA itself. The sample holds approximately 140,000 clones, roughly 83% seen once. Sequenced material: peripheral blood. The chain recombines TRBV3-1 (or the pseudogene TRBV3-2) with TRBJ1-1; D is perhaps TRBD1 (5 bases). The TCR sequence derives from an elderly woman with acute or convalescent COVID-19. CDR3 DNA sequence: TGTGCCAGCAGCCAAATTCAGGGGAACACTGAAGCTTTCTTT. Translation: CASSQIQGNTEAFF.